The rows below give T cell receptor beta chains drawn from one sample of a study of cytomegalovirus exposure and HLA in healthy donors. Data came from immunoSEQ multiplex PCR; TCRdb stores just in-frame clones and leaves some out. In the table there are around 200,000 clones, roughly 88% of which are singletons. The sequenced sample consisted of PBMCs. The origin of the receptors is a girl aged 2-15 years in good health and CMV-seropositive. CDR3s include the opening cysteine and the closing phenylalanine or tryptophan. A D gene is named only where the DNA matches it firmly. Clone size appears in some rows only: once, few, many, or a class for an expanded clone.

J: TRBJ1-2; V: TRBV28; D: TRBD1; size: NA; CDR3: CASTTPGQGDGYTF; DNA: TGTGCCAGCACTACCCCGGGACAGGGCGACGGCTACACCTTC
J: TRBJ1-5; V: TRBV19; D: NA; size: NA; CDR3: CASSISATNQPQHF; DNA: TGTGCCAGTAGTATATCAGCGACCAATCAGCCCCAGCATTTT
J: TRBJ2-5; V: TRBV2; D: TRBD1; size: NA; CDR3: CASSSRDRGGETQYF; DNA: TGTGCCAGCAGTTCAAGGGACAGGGGGGGGGAGACCCAGTACTTC
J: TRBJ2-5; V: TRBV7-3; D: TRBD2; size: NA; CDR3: CASSTGLAGGQETQYF; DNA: TGTGCCAGCAGCACCGGACTAGCGGGGGGGCAAGAGACCCAGTACTTC
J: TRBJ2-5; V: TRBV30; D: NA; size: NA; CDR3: CAWAPASREQYF; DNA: TGTGCCTGGGCCCCCGCATCCCGAGAGCAGTACTTC
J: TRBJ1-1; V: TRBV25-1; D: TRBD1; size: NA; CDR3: CASRSLRDRTEAFF; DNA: TGTGCCAGCAGGAGCCTCCGGGACAGAACTGAAGCTTTCTTT
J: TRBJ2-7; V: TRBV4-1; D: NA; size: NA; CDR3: CASSGIGTATSYEQYF; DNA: TGCGCCAGCAGCGGAATAGGGACTGCCACGTCCTACGAGCAGTACTTC
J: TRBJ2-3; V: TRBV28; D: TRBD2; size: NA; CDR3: CASTLAGVVTDTQYF; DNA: TGTGCCAGCACCCTAGCGGGAGTGGTTACAGATACGCAGTATTTT
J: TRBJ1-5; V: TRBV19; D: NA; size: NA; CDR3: CASSMAVSNQPQHF; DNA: TGTGCCAGTAGTATGGCAGTTAGCAATCAGCCCCAGCATTTT
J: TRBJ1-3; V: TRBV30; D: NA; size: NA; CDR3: CAWSEHSGNTIYF; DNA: TGTGCCTGGAGTGAACACTCTGGAAACACCATATATTTT
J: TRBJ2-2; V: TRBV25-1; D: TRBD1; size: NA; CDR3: CASSGRDRSNTGELFF; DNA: TGTGCCAGCAGTGGTCGGGACAGGTCGAACACCGGGGAGCTGTTTTTT
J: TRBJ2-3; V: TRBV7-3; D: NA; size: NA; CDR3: CASSLQGTADTQYF; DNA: TGTGCCAGCAGCCTACAGGGTACCGCAGATACGCAGTATTTT
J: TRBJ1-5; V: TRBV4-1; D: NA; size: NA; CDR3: CASSSNRDSNQPQHF; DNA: TGCGCCAGCAGCTCTAACAGGGATAGCAATCAGCCCCAGCATTTT
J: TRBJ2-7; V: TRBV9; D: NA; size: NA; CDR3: CASSVGTTGEYEQYF; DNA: TGTGCCAGCAGCGTAGGAACAACGGGGGAGTACGAGCAGTACTTC
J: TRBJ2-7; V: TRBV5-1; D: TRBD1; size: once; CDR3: CASSPRDRGREQYF; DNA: TGCGCCAGCAGCCCTAGGGACAGGGGCCGCGAGCAGTACTTC
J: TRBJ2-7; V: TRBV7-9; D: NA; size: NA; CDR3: CASSFEADYEQYF; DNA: TGTGCCAGCAGCTTTGAGGCAGACTACGAGCAGTACTTC
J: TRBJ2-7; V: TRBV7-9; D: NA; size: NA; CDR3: CASSLTGQGYEQYF; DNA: TGTGCCAGCAGCTTAACAGGGCAGGGATACGAGCAGTACTTC
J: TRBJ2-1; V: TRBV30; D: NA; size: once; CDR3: CAWSVVAGEQFF; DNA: TGTGCCTGGAGTGTAGTTGCCGGTGAGCAGTTCTTC
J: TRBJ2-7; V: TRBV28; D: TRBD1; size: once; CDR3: CAGGRAGQGLNEQYF; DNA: TGTGCCGGGGGCCGGGCGGGACAGGGGTTAAACGAGCAGTACTTC
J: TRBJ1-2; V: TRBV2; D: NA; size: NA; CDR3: CASSEDGRDYTF; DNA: TGTGCCAGCAGTGAAGATGGGAGGGACTACACCTTC
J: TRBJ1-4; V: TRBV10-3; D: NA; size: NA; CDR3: CAISAGMGEKLFF; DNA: TGTGCCATCAGTGCAGGGATGGGTGAAAAACTGTTTTTT
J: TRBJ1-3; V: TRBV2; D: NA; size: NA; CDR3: CASRLPQVRADTIYF; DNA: TGTGCCAGCAGGTTACCACAGGTCCGGGCTGACACCATATATTTT
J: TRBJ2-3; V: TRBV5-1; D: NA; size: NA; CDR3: CASSLGNRGDTQYF; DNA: TGCGCCAGCAGCTTGGGTAATAGGGGAGATACGCAGTATTTT
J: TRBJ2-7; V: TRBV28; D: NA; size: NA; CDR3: CASSLFGRTRTYEQYF; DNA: TGTGCCAGCAGTTTGTTTGGGAGAACCAGAACCTACGAGCAGTACTTC
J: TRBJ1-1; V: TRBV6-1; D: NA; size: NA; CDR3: CASSETGNTEAFF; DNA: TGTGCCAGCAGTGAGACAGGAAACACTGAAGCTTTCTTT
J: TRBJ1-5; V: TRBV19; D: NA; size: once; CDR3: CASSIGGVRGNQPQHF; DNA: TGTGCCAGTAGTATTGGGGGGGTCAGGGGCAATCAGCCCCAGCATTTT
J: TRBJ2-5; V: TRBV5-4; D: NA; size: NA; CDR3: CASRKGLAQETQYF; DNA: TGTGCCAGCAGGAAGGGACTCGCACAAGAGACCCAGTACTTC